The 24 T cell receptor beta chains in this list originate from one sample, sequenced in a study of blood T cell repertoires in COVID-19. The repertoire was sequenced with immunoSEQ multiplex PCR; TCRdb's copy has only in-frame clones and lacks some. The data hold tens of thousands of clones, with roughly 84% observed a single time. The sample consisted of peripheral blood. These receptors were taken from a man between 45 and 60 years old with active COVID-19.

This rearrangement joins TRBV5-4 to TRBJ2-7, with D possibly matching TRBD1 (5 bases). Germline-derived CDR1 and CDR2 are SGHNT and YYREEE (reference sequence). CDR3 length equals 13 residues. Trimming removed 2 bases at V and 3 bases at J, with 9 bases between. The CDR3 reads CASSLGHLYEQYF. The CDR3, as DNA: TGTGCCAGCAGCTTAGGACACCTCTACGAGCAGTACTTC.

The V gene is TRBV24-1, the J gene TRBJ2-3; 7 bases line up with TRBD2. CDR3 size: 17 residues. The J segment lost 2 bases and the V segment lost 1 base, leaving 8 bases of the junction unmatched. The germline V gene has CDR1 KGHDR and CDR2 SFDVKD. The CDR3 spells CATSDFGLAADTDTQYF. CDR3 in DNA: TGTGCCACCAGTGATTTTGGGCTAGCGGCAGACACAGATACGCAGTATTTT.

The gene calls are TRBV19 and TRBJ2-1, with 7 bases matching TRBD2. The ends lost 3 bases at V and 4 bases at J; junction bases unmatched: 9. This CDR3 is built from 16 residues. The germline CDR1 and CDR2 sequences are LNHDA and SQIVND (reference sequence). This CDR3 is CASSIGPEAGYNEQFF. Written as DNA, the CDR3 is TGTGCCAGTAGTATCGGCCCAGAAGCGGGGTACAATGAGCAGTTCTTC.

The chain carries TRBV19 and TRBJ1-1; a weak D match, TRBD1 (6 bases). Trimming left V 3 bases short and J 0 bases short, with 8 bases between. This CDR3 contains 14 residues. Germline CDR1 is LNHDA and CDR2 is SQIVND (reference sequence). Here the CDR3 DNA reads TGTGCCAGTAGTATGGGACAAATGAACACTGAAGCTTTCTTT. Translation: CASSMGQMNTEAFF. The variable domain in full, completed from reference TRBV19 and TRBJ1-1, reads DGGITQSPKYLFRKEGQNVTLSCEQNLNHDAMYWYRQDPGQGLRLIYYSQIVNDFQKGDIAEGYSVSREKKESFPLTVTSAQKNPTAFYLCASSMGQMNTEAFFGQGTRLTVV.

This clone was observed a handful of times. This CDR3 is CASSLEAGGVRSSYNEQFF. Here the CDR3 DNA reads TGTGCCAGCAGCTTAGAGGCGGGAGGCGTCCGAAGCTCCTACAATGAGCAGTTCTTC. This rearrangement joins TRBV7-2 to TRBJ2-1; the match to TRBD2 covers 8 bases. The CDR3 loop spans 19 amino acids. The trim removed 1 base at V and 0 bases at J, leaving 11 bases unmatched. Germline V CDR1 and CDR2: SGHTA, FQGNSA.

The rearrangement uses TRBV18 and TRBJ1-1, with D uncertain. In germline, CDR1 is KGHSH, CDR2 LQKENI. The CDR3 extends over 13 amino acids. V lost 0 bases, J lost 5 bases, and 7 bases lay in between. The CDR3 DNA follows: TGTGCCAGCTCACCACCGGCGGGGACTGAAGCTTTCTTT. Protein: CASSPPAGTEAFF.

The V gene is TRBV18, the J gene TRBJ2-4, with D maybe TRBD2 (6 bases). The CDR3 consists of 14 residues. CDR1 is KGHSH, CDR2 LQKENI, per germline. V shed 6 bases and J shed 0 bases, with 9 bases lying between them. CDR3 region: CASSGLIAKNIQYF. CDR3 bases: TGTGCCAGCTCGGGACTCATAGCCAAAAACATTCAGTACTTC. Together with reference TRBV18 and TRBJ2-4, the CDR3 gives the full variable domain: NAGVMQNPRHLVRRRGQEARLRCSPMKGHSHVYWYRQLPEEGLKFMVYLQKENIIDESGMPKERFSAEFPKEGPSILRIQQVVRGDSAAYFCASSGLIAKNIQYFGAGTRLSVL.

This clone was detected once. The rearrangement joins TRBV3-1 (or the pseudogene TRBV3-2) to TRBJ2-7; no clear D. Germline CDR1 is LGHDT and CDR2 is YNNKEL (reference sequence). CDR3 length: 12 amino acids. V was clipped by 5 bases and J by 3 bases, with 8 bases between them. CDR3 sequence reads: CASSFSGYEQYF. DNA for the CDR3: TGTGCCAGCAGCTTTTCGGGCTACGAGCAGTACTTC.

The chain combines TRBV5-4 with TRBJ2-5; 7 bases are shared with TRBD2. With V trimmed by 0 bases and J by 4 bases, 0 bases remained unmatched. CDR1 and CDR2 from the germline V gene are SGHNT and YYREEE (reference sequence). The CDR3 runs 13 residues. The CDR3 loop is CASSLERGETQYF. The CDR3 DNA reads as TGTGCCAGCAGCTTGGAGCGGGGAGAGACCCAGTACTTC.

The chain has TRBV27 and TRBJ2-5; 10 bases agree with TRBD1. Losses at the gene ends were 6 bases for V and 5 bases for J; bases not matched to a gene: 6. Germline-derived CDR1 and CDR2 are MNHEY and SMNVEV (reference sequence). This CDR3 spans 14 amino acids. The CDR3 DNA reads as TGTGCCAGCAGGCGACAGGGGGCGGGGGAGACCCAGTACTTC. Translated, it gives CASRRQGAGETQYF.

This clone has only a few counts. V is TRBV7-8 and J is TRBJ1-3, with no clear D. Germline V lookup: CDR1 SGHVS, CDR2 FQNEAQ. V shed 2 bases and J shed 6 bases, with 5 bases lying between them. There are 12 residues in the CDR3. CDR3 region: CASSLSSNTIYF. The CDR3 DNA reads TGTGCCAGCAGCTTAAGCTCAAACACCATATATTTT.

This chain links TRBV19 with TRBJ1-2; tentative D call: TRBD1 (5 bases). V lost 5 bases, J lost 8 bases, and 9 bases lay in between. Germline CDR1 LNHDA, CDR2 SQIVND (reference sequence). This CDR3 is 11 amino acids long. The CDR3 loop is CASSSRVGYTF. CDR3 DNA sequence: TGTGCCAGTAGTTCCAGGGTGGGCTACACCTTC. The variable domain in full, with the rest retrieved from reference TRBV19 and TRBJ1-2, is DGGITQSPKYLFRKEGQNVTLSCEQNLNHDAMYWYRQDPGQGLRLIYYSQIVNDFQKGDIAEGYSVSREKKESFPLTVTSAQKNPTAFYLCASSSRVGYTFGSGTRLTVV.

The chain combines TRBV25-1 with TRBJ2-4; D may be TRBD1 (5 bases). Germline lookup yields CDR1 MGHDK and CDR2 SYGVNS. The CDR3 sequence is 15 residues long. The V end lost 4 bases, the J end lost 1 base, and 11 bases lay between the germline ends. The CDR3 loop is CASSVQVGAKNIQYF. The CDR3 DNA reads TGTGCCAGCAGTGTACAGGTCGGGGCCAAAAACATTCAGTACTTC.

V usage is TRBV2 and J usage is TRBJ1-5; 7 positions agree with TRBD1. The germline V gene has CDR1 SNHLY and CDR2 FYNNEI. CDR3 size: 15 residues. V dropped 6 bases and J dropped 4; count of bases not matched to a gene: 9. CDR3 in DNA: TGTGCCAGCAGGGATACAGGGGTCCGGAATCAGCCCCAGCATTTT. Encoded protein: CASRDTGVRNQPQHF.

J is TRBJ2-1 and V is TRBV5-4; no reliable D call. The CDR3 spans 12 residues. CDR1 is SGHNT, CDR2 YYREEE, per germline (reference sequence). V lost 6 bases and J lost 5, with 9 bases in between. CDR3 region: CASTSPDNEQFF. The DNA for the CDR3 is TGTGCCAGCACCTCTCCGGACAATGAGCAGTTCTTC.

Notes on this clone: This same CDR3 is encoded by further DNA sequences in the sample. CDR3 in amino acids: CASSVQGNEQFF. The CDR3 coding sequence is TGCGCCAGCAGCGTGCAGGGCAATGAGCAGTTCTTC. The rearrangement uses TRBV5-1 and TRBJ2-1, with D maybe TRBD1 (5 bases). CDR1 is SGHRS, CDR2 YFSETQ, per germline. This CDR3 comprises 12 residues. With 4 bases removed from V and 6 bases from J, the gap between germline ends came to 8 bases.

The CDR3 DNA reads TGTGCCAGCAGTTTAACGGGGACTGAAGCTTTCTTT. As protein: CASSLTGTEAFF. The chain recombines TRBV12-3 or TRBV12-4 with TRBJ1-1; D remains ambiguous. Trimming left V 2 bases short and J 5 bases short, with 6 bases between. CDR3 length: 12 residues.

Only a few counts were recorded for this clone. This chain connects TRBV15 to TRBJ2-1; 9 bases match TRBD1. This CDR3 has 16 residues. CDR1 and CDR2 (germline): LNHNV, YYDKDF (reference sequence). Unmatched junction bases numbered 10, after V lost 2 bases and J lost 8 bases. The CDR3 loop is CATSRPPGQGRDEQFF. CDR3 nucleotide sequence: TGTGCCACCAGCAGACCCCCGGGACAGGGCAGGGATGAGCAGTTCTTC.

The chain couples TRBV5-1 to TRBJ1-1; 7 nucleotides line up with TRBD1. This CDR3 comprises 16 residues. The J segment lost 3 bases and the V segment lost 10 bases, leaving 18 bases of the junction unmatched. The V gene's germline CDR1 is SGHRS and CDR2 YFSETQ. The DNA for the CDR3 is TGCGCCCGCGGGAGGGGAGGGGGCGGAGGGGACACTGAAGCTTTCTTT. This encodes CARGRGGGGGDTEAFF.

The chain recombines TRBV5-1 with TRBJ2-7; 11 nucleotides line up with TRBD2. J gave up 0 bases and V 0 bases, and 2 bases lay outside the gene matches. CDR1 and CDR2 (germline): SGHRS, YFSETQ. This CDR3 spans 16 amino acids. The CDR3 here is CASSLGGLAVSYEQYF. The CDR3, as DNA: TGCGCCAGCAGCTTGGGGGGACTAGCGGTCTCCTACGAGCAGTACTTC. The full variable domain, completed using reference TRBV5-1 and TRBJ2-7, is KAGVTQTPRYLIKTRGQQVTLSCSPISGHRSVSWYQQTPGQGLQFLFEYFSETQRNKGNFPGRFSGRQFSNSRSEMNVSTLELGDSALYLCASSLGGLAVSYEQYFGPGTRLTVT.

This rearrangement joins TRBV19 to TRBJ1-5, with 9 nucleotides matching TRBD1. This CDR3 comprises 15 residues. The V and J ends lost 6 bases and 7 bases, in that order; junction bases with no gene match: 10. The germline CDR1 and CDR2 sequences are LNHDA and SQIVND (reference sequence). This CDR3 is CASRPTGGAGQPQHF. The CDR3, as DNA: TGTGCCAGTAGGCCCACAGGGGGCGCCGGACAGCCCCAGCATTTT.

The chain has TRBV24-1 and TRBJ1-4, with D perhaps matching TRBD1 (6 bases). The CDR3 length is 21 residues. Trimming stripped 0 bases from V and 0 bases from J, with 22 bases between. Germline assignment: CDR1 KGHDR and CDR2 SFDVKD. CDR3 protein: CATSDLWYGRDIIATNEKLFF. CDR3 DNA: TGTGCCACCAGTGATTTGTGGTATGGAAGGGACATCATTGCAACTAATGAAAAACTGTTTTTT.

In its sample, this clone was seen once. The rearrangement uses TRBV10-1 and TRBJ2-2; D unresolved. The CDR3 length is 13 residues. The V end was cut by 2 bases, the J end by 6 bases, with 7 bases between. Germline CDR1 reads WNHNN; CDR2 reads SYGVQD (reference sequence). The CDR3 DNA reads TGCGCCAGCAGTGAGAGACGGGCCGGGGAGCTGTTTTTT. Encoded protein: CASSERRAGELFF.

The CDR3 nucleotides are TGTGCCAGCTCACCACCGGTAGCGGGGGGTGCCTACAATGAGCAGTTCTTC. Amino acid sequence: CASSPPVAGGAYNEQFF. The chain combines TRBV18 with TRBJ2-1, with TRBD2 matching over 10 bases. The CDR3 totals 17 residues. With 0 bases clipped from V and 2 bases from J, the junction kept 4 bases outside the gene matches. Germline V gene sequence: CDR1 KGHSH, CDR2 LQKENI.